This T cell receptor beta chain was documented in a study of T-cell reconstitution after alpha-beta-depleted transplantation in children. Study-level findings and limits: Several hundred expanded graft clones reportedly gave rise to the alpha-beta T cells present about two months after transplant. In some patients, recipient T cells and intrathymic progenitors surviving conditioning explained high day-60 diversity. By one year post-transplant, T-cell counts and diversity largely arose from T cells that were newly produced.

As it was prepared, the TCRbeta library received unique molecular identifiers. TCRdb independently ran MiXCR on the PCR reads; one entry per CDR3 protein. The repertoire has just under 150,000 distinct CDR3 sequences, around 8.5% of them found once; the top ten carry 15% to 20%. This clonotype was detected many times. Its specificity is not known. V dropped 5 bases and J dropped 5 bases, with 15 bases sitting between them. The germline gives CDR1 DFQATT, CDR2 SNEGSKA (reference sequence). The CDR3 contains 13 residues. The sequencing here drew on PBMCs, mostly from graft donor cells, taken 180 days after TCRalphabeta/CD19-depleted stem cell transplant. The clonotype was recovered from a female patient aged 2-10 years who had a stem cell transplant for congenital amegakaryocytic thrombocytopenia, so the T cells may come from the graft donor. J is TRBJ1-1 and V is TRBV20-1; a weak D match, TRBD1 (6 bases). The CDR3 DNA sequence: TGCAGTGCTTTAAACAGGGATGGTACTGAAGCTTTCTTT. This sequence encodes CSALNRDGTEAFF.